What follows describes a single T cell receptor beta chain. Antigen unknown. The data originate from a study of T cell responses to AZD1222 COVID-19 vaccine. For the study at large: Recipients boosted at about 4 weeks or about 12 weeks are pooled.

In germline, CDR1 is SGHRS, CDR2 YFSETQ. The CDR3 is 15 amino acids. Trimming removed 1 base from V and 4 bases from J; junction bases left unmatched: 2. Assay used: immunoSEQ multiplex PCR; TCRdb lists only in-frame clones, some missing. This table holds roughly 70,000 clones, approximately 85% found once. Study results and caveats: Spike-specific TCR repertoires showed rising breadth and depth after two AZD1222 doses.

The sequencing used peripheral blood, collected on day 0 of AZD1222 vaccination. The source of this sequence is an adult in good health. The chain has TRBV5-1 and TRBJ2-1; 10 nucleotides align to TRBD2. In nucleotides, the CDR3 is TGCGCCAGCAGCTTGAGGACTAGCGGTTACAATGAGCAGTTCTTC. Amino acid sequence: CASSLRTSGYNEQFF.